The sequence of this TCR beta chain was determined in a study of post-analysis software for immune sequencing data. Regarding the study as a whole: Versus controls, multiple sclerosis patients showed significantly lower diversity (normalized Chao1).

The authors incorporated unique molecular identifiers into the TCR beta cDNA libraries. In TCRdb, the PCR reads were re-called with MiXCR into one record per CDR3 protein. The profile covers under 200,000 distinct CDR3 sequences, with around 34% appearing a single time and 28% taken by the ten largest. The trim removed 0 bases at V and 6 bases at J, leaving 6 bases unmatched. Per germline, CDR1 MGHRA and CDR2 YSYEKL. This CDR3 comprises 16 residues. Comments on this clonotype: Antigen specificity is unknown.

Source: blood, taken after autologous hematopoietic stem cell transplantation. The sequence was obtained from a girl between 5 and 17 years old with multiple sclerosis. V usage is TRBV4-1 and J usage is TRBJ2-5, with 11 bases matching TRBD2. CDR3 loop: CASSQEFLAGGKTQYF. CDR3 nucleotide sequence: TGCGCCAGCAGCCAAGAGTTCCTAGCGGGAGGAAAGACCCAGTACTTC.